What follows describes a single T cell receptor beta chain. Its antigen is as yet unknown. Amplification used 60 Vbeta primers and 13 Jbeta primers. Sequencing used immunoSEQ multiplex PCR; TCRdb keeps in-frame clones, though not all of them. The sample shows 100,000 or so clones, roughly 80% of them seen only once. This CDR3 comprises 12 residues. Per the germline V gene, CDR1 is SEHNR and CDR2 is FQNEAQ (reference sequence). V lost 2 bases to trimming and J lost 5 bases, with 6 bases between them. The record originates from a study of cytomegalovirus exposure and HLA in healthy donors. Overall study context: One earlier analysis, a look at around 170 million T cells, found some 120 million unique TCR beta sequences.

Study results and caveats: Rarity marked most TCR sequences, yet some public TCRs occurred in many donors.

The sample was PBMCs. The V and J genes are TRBV7-9 and TRBJ2-5, with D hard to call. The receptor was isolated from a woman aged 40 to 50 in good health and CMV-seropositive. As DNA, the CDR3 is TGTGCCAGCAGCTTAAATGCGGAGACCCAGTACTTC. Protein: CASSLNAETQYF.